One and the same sample provided the 29 T cell receptor beta chains below, sequenced in a study of chemoradiotherapy in HPV16-positive cancers. Clones were sequenced by immunoSEQ multiplex PCR, and TCRdb holds only the in-frame ones, with some missing. The table includes about 22,000 clones, around 78% detected once. The sample was collected from a patient who underwent chemoradiotherapy. These receptors were collected from a human donor with HPV-associated anogenital cancer.

The J gene is TRBJ2-1, the V gene TRBV4-1, with 7 bases fitting TRBD2. Trimming at V came to 8 bases and at J to 0 bases, leaving 1 base not matched to a gene. The CDR3 runs 13 residues. Germline CDR1 reads MGHRA; CDR2 reads YSYEKL. CDR3 DNA sequence: TGCGCCAGCGGGGGGGGCTCCTACAATGAGCAGTTCTTC. It translates to CASGGGSYNEQFF.

The rearrangement uses TRBV7-8 and TRBJ2-6; D is unresolved. Trimming removed 0 bases at V and 0 bases at J, with 12 bases between. Per germline, CDR1 SGHVS and CDR2 FQNEAQ. The length of the CDR3 is 18 residues. The CDR3 is CASSLAGRASSGANVLTF. The CDR3 DNA sequence: TGTGCCAGCAGCTTAGCTGGCCGGGCAAGCTCTGGGGCCAACGTCCTGACTTTC.

This clone was seen just once. V is TRBV27 and J is TRBJ1-1, with D perhaps matching TRBD1 (5 bases). Germline CDR1 and CDR2: MNHEY and SMNVEV (reference sequence). The CDR3 contains 13 residues. Trimming shortened V by 5 bases and J by 1 base, and 8 bases separated the two germline ends. The CDR3 reads CASSEQANTEAFF. As DNA, the CDR3 is TGTGCCAGCAGTGAACAGGCGAACACTGAAGCTTTCTTT.

This rearrangement joins TRBV6-1 to TRBJ1-6; unclear D gene. Germline V gives CDR1 MNHNS, CDR2 SASEGT. This CDR3 comprises 15 residues. Trimming took off 0 bases at V and 7 bases at J, with 10 bases between the two ends. The CDR3 here is CASSEASRRNSPLHF. The DNA of the CDR3 is TGTGCCAGCAGTGAAGCTTCCAGGCGCAATTCACCCCTCCACTTT.

The chain employs TRBV7-3 and TRBJ1-2; 10 bases line up with TRBD1. This CDR3 spans 13 amino acids. V lost 3 bases to trimming and J lost 6 bases; unmatched junction nucleotides: 1. Germline CDR1 is SGHTA and CDR2 is FQGTGA. DNA for the CDR3: TGTGCCAGCAGCTTCGGGACAGGGGATGGCTACACCTTC. This translates into CASSFGTGDGYTF.

This chain uses TRBV18 with TRBJ1-1; unclear D gene. The ends were cut back, 5 bases at V and 5 bases at J, with 9 bases in the middle. The CDR3 totals 12 residues. The germline CDR1 and CDR2 sequences are KGHSH and LQKENI. The CDR3 loop is CASSSQRTEAFF. CDR3 in DNA: TGTGCCAGCTCATCTCAAAGGACTGAAGCTTTCTTT.

The V and J genes are TRBV5-1 and TRBJ1-4; 8 bases are shared with TRBD1. With 0 bases clipped from V and 7 bases from J, the junction kept 14 bases outside the gene matches. Germline V gene data show CDR1 as SGHRS and CDR2 as YFSETQ. The CDR3 is 18 residues long. The CDR3 region is CASSLGPNRGQASEKLFF. CDR3 nucleotides: TGCGCCAGCAGCTTGGGTCCAAATCGGGGACAGGCTTCTGAAAAACTGTTTTTT.

The chain recombines TRBV5-6 with TRBJ1-4; maybe TRBD1 (6 bases). V was pared by 4 bases and J by 0 bases, with 13 bases between. This CDR3 contains 16 residues. CDR1 is SGHDT and CDR2 is YYEEEE in the germline V gene. The CDR3 loop is CASSEQGFATNEKLFF. The CDR3 bases are TGTGCCAGCAGCGAACAGGGATTTGCAACTAATGAAAAACTGTTTTTT.

This clone was seen only a few times. This chain joins TRBV28 and TRBJ1-1, with 8 bases identical to TRBD1. V lost 6 bases, J lost 5 bases, and 5 bases stayed unmatched. The CDR3 contains 13 residues. CDR1 is MDHEN, CDR2 SYDVKM, per germline. CDR3 sequence reads: CASSWTGHTEAFF. Written as DNA, the CDR3 is TGTGCCAGCAGCTGGACAGGGCATACTGAAGCTTTCTTT.

This clone was picked up one time. The chain joins TRBV10-3 to TRBJ1-4; no clear D gene. Trimming took off 3 bases at V and 0 bases at J, with 8 bases between the two ends. This CDR3 spans 15 amino acids. The V gene's germline CDR1 is ENHRY and CDR2 SYGVKD. CDR3 region: CAISDGGATNEKLFF. As DNA, the CDR3 is TGTGCCATCAGTGACGGCGGCGCAACTAATGAAAAACTGTTTTTT.

The rearrangement links TRBV4-1 to TRBJ2-2; D is uncertain. Between the trimmed V and J ends, which lost 0 bases and 4 bases, there was a span of 15 bases. The germline gives CDR1 MGHRA, CDR2 YSYEKL. This CDR3 is built from 17 residues. CDR3 loop: CASSQDLAHSGTGELFF. In DNA, the CDR3 is TGCGCCAGCAGCCAAGATCTTGCTCATTCGGGCACCGGGGAGCTGTTTTTT.

This clone turned up a few times. The V call is TRBV6-6, the J call TRBJ1-6, with D possibly being TRBD1 (6 bases). Germline CDR1 is MNHNY and CDR2 is SVGAGI (reference sequence). This CDR3 has 13 amino acids. The V end lost 8 bases, the J end lost 7 bases, and 12 bases lay between the germline ends. DNA for the CDR3: TGTGCCAGCGGGTACAGGGACAATTCACCCCTCCACTTT. Protein sequence: CASGYRDNSPLHF.

V is TRBV5-1 and J is TRBJ2-7, with D perhaps TRBD1 (6 bases). CDR3 length equals 13 residues. Germline-derived CDR1 and CDR2 are SGHRS and YFSETQ. V was pared by 4 bases and J by 2 bases, with 10 bases between. CDR3 loop: CASSLTGTYEQYF. CDR3 in DNA: TGCGCCAGCAGCCTCACAGGGACCTACGAGCAGTACTTC.

The J gene is TRBJ1-2, the V gene TRBV5-4; D ambiguous. Per germline, CDR1 SGHNT and CDR2 YYREEE (reference sequence). The CDR3 consists of 14 residues. Trimming pared 4 bases from V and 0 bases from J, leaving 10 bases between. CDR3 coding DNA: TGTGCCAGCAGCCCGGCGAATCCTAACTATGGCTACACCTTC. Its protein is CASSPANPNYGYTF.

The rearrangement links TRBV2 to TRBJ2-3; TRBD2 matches at 12 bases. Germline V gives CDR1 SNHLY, CDR2 FYNNEI. V was pared by 8 bases and J by 0 bases, with 3 bases of the junction left unmatched. The CDR3 totals 15 residues. The CDR3 spells CASGGTSGSTDTQYF. The CDR3 nucleotides are TGTGCCAGCGGGGGGACTAGCGGGAGCACAGATACGCAGTATTTT. The variable domain in full, completed from reference TRBV2 and TRBJ2-3, reads EPEVTQTPSHQVTQMGQEVILRCVPISNHLYFYWYRQILGQKVEFLVSFYNNEISEKSEIFDDQFSVERPDGSNFTLKIRSTKLEDSAMYFCASGGTSGSTDTQYFGPGTRLTVL.

The chain has TRBV7-2 and TRBJ2-6; 8 nucleotides align to TRBD1. V was clipped by 5 bases and J by 2 bases; unmatched bases: 8. The CDR3 loop spans 17 amino acids. Germline values: CDR1 SGHTA, CDR2 FQGNSA. The CDR3 nucleotides read TGTGCCAGCAGCCCTCTCAGGACAGGGCCTGGGGCCAACGTCCTGACTTTC. Protein sequence: CASSPLRTGPGANVLTF.

This chain connects TRBV5-1 to TRBJ2-1, with D possibly TRBD2 on 6 matching bases. V was trimmed by 0 bases and J by 0 bases, leaving 10 bases between them. Germline values: CDR1 SGHRS, CDR2 YFSETQ. This CDR3 comprises 16 residues. The CDR3: CASSLESGSSYNEQFF. For the CDR3, the DNA is TGCGCCAGCAGCTTGGAATCCGGGAGCTCCTACAATGAGCAGTTCTTC.

This sequence joins TRBV19 and TRBJ1-6; the D gene is possibly TRBD1 (6 bases). CDR3 length: 15 residues. Germline CDR1 reads LNHDA; CDR2 reads SQIVND (reference sequence). With 8 bases removed from V and 2 bases from J, the gap between germline ends came to 13 bases. The CDR3 DNA follows: TGTGCCAGTGGGGAGGGGGAGACCTATAATTCACCCCTCCACTTT. Translation: CASGEGETYNSPLHF. The whole variable domain, remainder taken from reference TRBV19 and TRBJ1-6, is DGGITQSPKYLFRKEGQNVTLSCEQNLNHDAMYWYRQDPGQGLRLIYYSQIVNDFQKGDIAEGYSVSREKKESFPLTVTSAQKNPTAFYLCASGEGETYNSPLHFGNGTRLTVT.

The chain joins TRBV19 to TRBJ2-3, with TRBD2 identical over 9 bases. Germline V gene lookup returns CDR1 LNHDA and CDR2 SQIVND (reference sequence). The CDR3 extends over 15 amino acids. V lost 3 bases and J lost 4; bases outside the gene matches: 5. DNA for the CDR3: TGTGCCAGTAGTATTCGGGCGGGAGGGCCAGATACGCAGTATTTT. This gives the protein CASSIRAGGPDTQYF.

J is TRBJ2-3 and V is TRBV5-4; D remains unclear. The CDR3 runs to 15 residues. V was clipped by 4 bases and J by 4 bases, with 16 bases between them. Germline CDR1 is SGHNT and CDR2 is YYREEE (reference sequence). The CDR3, as DNA: TGTGCCAGCAGCCCCCTCGCATCCTCCCCAGATACGCAGTATTTT. Protein: CASSPLASSPDTQYF. Full variable domain (outside the CDR3, taken from reference TRBV5-4 and TRBJ2-3): ETGVTQSPTHLIKTRGQQVTLRCSSQSGHNTVSWYQQALGQGPQFIFQYYREEENGRGNFPPRFSGLQFPNYSSELNVNALELDDSALYLCASSPLASSPDTQYFGPGTRLTVL.

The V and J genes are TRBV6-5 and TRBJ1-4, with D hard to call. V was clipped by 0 bases and J by 8 bases, with 7 bases between them. The germline gives CDR1 MNHEY, CDR2 SVGAGI. CDR3 size: 13 residues. CDR3 residues: CASSYSYGEKLFF. CDR3 in DNA: TGTGCCAGCAGTTACTCGTACGGCGAAAAACTGTTTTTT.

J is TRBJ2-1 and V is TRBV5-8; 10 nucleotides align to TRBD2. CDR1 is SGHTS and CDR2 is YDEGEE in the germline V gene. J lost 6 bases, V lost 4 bases, and 10 bases had no gene match. The CDR3 has 16 residues. The CDR3, as DNA: TGTGCCAGCAGCCCTAGACTGAGCGGGAGGGCCAATGAGCAGTTCTTC. Translated, it gives CASSPRLSGRANEQFF.

The V call is TRBV4-3, the J call TRBJ1-4, with D unresolved. The CDR3 has 15 amino acids. The germline V gene encodes CDR1 LGHNA and CDR2 YSLEER. The V gene lost 0 bases and the J gene lost 8 bases, with 13 bases spanning the gap. The CDR3 DNA sequence: TGCGCCAGCAGCCAAGATAAGAGGGTAGGCGAAAAACTGTTTTTT. Residues: CASSQDKRVGEKLFF.

This clone showed up just once. The CDR3 is CASSWTGAGDTQYF. The CDR3 DNA is TGTGCCAGCAGCTGGACAGGTGCCGGAGATACGCAGTATTTT. The chain couples TRBV11-2 to TRBJ2-3, with 7 bases lining up with TRBD1. Germline CDR1 is SGHAT and CDR2 is FQNNGV. The CDR3 is made up of 14 amino acids. Trimming at V came to 4 bases and at J to 5 bases, leaving 6 bases not matched to a gene.

This clone was seen only a few times. V usage is TRBV4-1 and J usage is TRBJ1-1; D is undetermined. CDR1 and CDR2 from the germline V gene are MGHRA and YSYEKL. Trimming stripped 2 bases from V and 0 bases from J, with 10 bases between. This CDR3 spans 15 amino acids. Here the CDR3 reads CASSQSGTMNTEAFF. In DNA, the CDR3 is TGCGCCAGCAGCCAATCAGGAACCATGAACACTGAAGCTTTCTTT.

The chain uses TRBV5-1 and TRBJ2-2; the D is unclear. There are 15 residues in the CDR3. Germline V lookup: CDR1 SGHRS, CDR2 YFSETQ. With 4 bases removed from V and 0 bases from J, the gap between germline ends came to 10 bases. CDR3 DNA: TGCGCCAGCAGCGCCTCCGGGTCGAACACCGGGGAGCTGTTTTTT. This codes for CASSASGSNTGELFF.

This chain uses TRBV5-1 with TRBJ1-3, with a weak D call TRBD1 (5 bases). The germline V gene has CDR1 SGHRS and CDR2 YFSETQ. Trimming pared 4 bases from V and 0 bases from J, leaving 14 bases between. The CDR3 runs 16 residues. The CDR3: CASSGDGHGSGNTIYF. CDR3 coding DNA: TGCGCCAGCAGCGGGGACGGCCACGGCTCTGGAAACACCATATATTTT.

The CDR3 DNA reads TGTGCCAGCAGCCCCCTAACGCTTACCTACGAGCAGTACTTC. Translation gives CASSPLTLTYEQYF. The V gene is TRBV5-5, the J gene TRBJ2-7; D unclear. CDR1 and CDR2 from the germline V gene are SGHKS and YYEKEE (reference sequence). Trimming shortened V by 4 bases and J by 2 bases, and 13 bases separated the two germline ends. This CDR3 has 14 residues.

The chain joins TRBV29-1 to TRBJ1-1, with 12 bases that match TRBD1. The CDR3 covers 13 residues. The junction had 6 bases not matched to a gene; V was cut back by 7 bases and J by 6 bases. In germline, CDR1 is SQVTM, CDR2 ANQGSEA. The CDR3 DNA sequence: TGCAGCGCAGAGGGACAGGGGGCGGCTGAAGCTTTCTTT. It codes for CSAEGQGAAEAFF.